A single sample is the source of the 17 T cell receptor beta chains below, sequenced in a study of OX40 agonist ivuxolimab in advanced cancers. The repertoire was sequenced with immunoSEQ multiplex PCR; TCRdb's copy has only in-frame clones and lacks some. The data contain some 5,700 clones, roughly 80% of them singletons. The input for sequencing was CD4+ or CD8+ T cells sorted from blood, taken in a trial of the OX40 agonist ivuxolimab. These receptors all stem from an adult with an advanced solid tumor such as melanoma, head and neck, liver or kidney cancer.

This chain joins TRBV7-8 and TRBJ1-1; unclear D gene. Germline lookup yields CDR1 SGHVS and CDR2 FQNEAQ. The CDR3 extends over 14 amino acids. V gave up 5 bases and J gave up 0 bases, with 10 bases separating them. For the CDR3, the DNA is TGTGCCAGCAGCCGAAGTTCGATGAACACTGAAGCTTTCTTT. It is translated as CASSRSSMNTEAFF.

The chain has TRBV19 and TRBJ1-5; no reliable D call. This CDR3 spans 13 amino acids. CDR1 and CDR2 from the germline V gene are LNHDA and SQIVND (reference sequence). V dropped 5 bases and J dropped 5 bases, with 10 bases sitting between them. The CDR3 coding sequence is TGTGCCAGTAGTCCCAAGTGGGATCAGCCCCAGCATTTT. As protein: CASSPKWDQPQHF.

The chain has TRBV19 and TRBJ1-3; no firm D call. Trimming left V 7 bases short and J 3 bases short, with 16 bases between. The CDR3 is made up of 15 amino acids. The V gene's germline CDR1 is LNHDA and CDR2 SQIVND (reference sequence). This CDR3 is CASIKERAGGNTIYF. The CDR3 DNA reads TGTGCCAGTATCAAGGAGAGGGCAGGTGGAAACACCATATATTTT.

J is TRBJ2-1 and V is TRBV9, with unresolved D. CDR1 is SGDLS, CDR2 YYNGEE, per germline. CDR3 length: 15 amino acids. Trimming removed 0 bases from V and 4 bases from J, with 11 bases in between. The CDR3 nucleotides read TGTGCCAGCAGCGTAGGAGCCCTCGGGTACAATGAGCAGTTCTTC. Translating gives CASSVGALGYNEQFF.

The V gene is TRBV6-7, the J gene TRBJ1-6, with TRBD1 as a possible D gene (5 bases). TRBV6-7 counts as an open reading frame of uncertain function. The CDR3 runs 12 residues. V lost 6 bases and J 12 bases, leaving 12 bases between the germline ends. The CDR3 protein is CASSDGAVPLHF. The CDR3 bases are TGTGCCAGCAGCGACGGGGCGGTACCCCTCCACTTT.

V is TRBV29-1 and J is TRBJ2-1; possible D gene TRBD2, 5 bases. CDR3 length equals 13 residues. Trimming took 1 base from V and 8 from J, leaving 12 bases between them. Per germline, CDR1 SQVTM and CDR2 ANQGSEA. The CDR3 DNA is TGCAGCGTTGAAGCCTTTGTCGGGGATGAGCAGTTCTTC. Protein sequence: CSVEAFVGDEQFF.

The chain couples TRBV5-6 to TRBJ2-2, with 7 bases fitting TRBD1. Germline V gene data show CDR1 as SGHDT and CDR2 as YYEEEE. V was pared by 0 bases and J by 4 bases, with 6 bases of the junction left unmatched. CDR3 length equals 16 residues. DNA of the CDR3: TGTGCCAGCAGCTTGGGCAACAGGGGTCGCACCGGGGAGCTGTTTTTT. Protein product: CASSLGNRGRTGELFF.

The chain is built from TRBV5-5 and TRBJ1-5, with D possibly being TRBD1 (6 bases). The CDR3 has 14 residues. V was trimmed by 0 bases and J by 4 bases, leaving 8 bases between them. CDR1 and CDR2 from the germline V gene are SGHKS and YYEKEE (reference sequence). CDR3: CASSLGGTNQPQHF. For the CDR3, the DNA is TGTGCCAGCAGCTTGGGAGGGACAAATCAGCCCCAGCATTTT.

This sequence joins TRBV11-3 and TRBJ1-3; 7 nucleotides line up with TRBD1. CDR3 length: 17 amino acids. CDR1 is SGHNT and CDR2 is YENEEA in the germline V gene. The V gene end was trimmed by 1 base and the J gene end by 0 bases; junction bases not matched to a gene: 6. CDR3 in DNA: TGTGCCAGCAGCTTAGGACAGACAGGGCACTCTGGAAACACCATATATTTT. Protein sequence: CASSLGQTGHSGNTIYF.

The genes are TRBV19 and TRBJ2-3; D gene ambiguous. Trimming took 3 bases from V and 8 from J, leaving 6 bases between them. This CDR3 region has 11 residues. Germline lookup yields CDR1 LNHDA and CDR2 SQIVND (reference sequence). CDR3 region: CASSIVGTQYF. The CDR3 DNA reads TGTGCCAGTAGTATCGTGGGTACGCAGTATTTT.

The chain has TRBV12-5 and TRBJ2-7, with 9 nucleotides matching TRBD1. Trimming at V came to 2 bases and at J to 6 bases, leaving 14 bases not matched to a gene. The CDR3 has 17 amino acids. The V gene's germline CDR1 is LGHNT and CDR2 FRNRAP. The CDR3 DNA reads as TGTGCTAGTGGTTTGTCCAAGACAGGGGGTTCCTTGGCCGAGCAGTACTTC. It translates to CASGLSKTGGSLAEQYF.

The rearrangement uses TRBV11-2 and TRBJ2-1; 10 nucleotides line up with TRBD1. The CDR3 spans 11 residues. The V segment lost 6 bases and the J segment 16 bases; nucleotides outside the gene matches: 6. Germline V lookup: CDR1 SGHAT, CDR2 FQNNGV. CDR3 protein: CASSTGTGAFF. The CDR3 DNA follows: TGTGCCAGCAGTACCGGGACAGGGGCCTTCTTC.

CDR3 protein: CASSISGAGEAFF. The CDR3 region has the DNA TGTGCCAGTAGTATATCCGGGGCAGGCGAAGCTTTCTTT. The chain uses TRBV19 and TRBJ1-1; perhaps TRBD1 as D (5 bases). The CDR3 length is 13 residues. Trimming stripped 2 bases from V and 8 bases from J, with 12 bases between. CDR1 is LNHDA, CDR2 SQIVND, per germline (reference sequence).

The chain uses TRBV27 and TRBJ2-1, with D possibly being TRBD2 (6 bases). V dropped 5 bases and J dropped 4 bases, with 24 bases sitting between them. Germline-derived CDR1 and CDR2 are MNHEY and SMNVEV (reference sequence). The CDR3 is 18 amino acids. CDR3: CASSPSLGLGGPYNEQFF. CDR3 coding DNA: TGTGCCAGCAGTCCTTCCTTGGGTCTCGGAGGGCCATACAATGAGCAGTTCTTC.

This clone turned up a few times. The J gene is TRBJ1-1, the V gene TRBV5-6; no clear D. V dropped 5 bases and J dropped 1 base, with 15 bases sitting between them. CDR3 size: 15 residues. CDR1 is SGHDT and CDR2 is YYEEEE in the germline V gene. CDR3 nucleotides: TGTGCCAGCAGTGCTTATGGGGAGTGGAACACTGAAGCTTTCTTT. It encodes CASSAYGEWNTEAFF.

The chain has TRBV5-6 and TRBJ2-5; D gene uncertain. This CDR3 is 16 amino acids long. V was shortened by 3 bases and J by 1 base, with 16 bases between the two germline ends. CDR1 is SGHDT and CDR2 is YYEEEE in the germline V gene. This chain's CDR3 is CASSSGGLPRQETQYF. In DNA form, the CDR3 reads TGTGCCAGCAGCTCTGGCGGCCTCCCCCGCCAAGAGACCCAGTACTTC.

The chain joins TRBV6-1 to TRBJ2-7, with a tentative D call TRBD1 (6 bases). Germline V gene lookup returns CDR1 MNHNS and CDR2 SASEGT. The CDR3 has 14 residues. The V end was cut by 6 bases, the J end by 3 bases, with 15 bases between. The CDR3 DNA reads as TGTGCCAGCAGGGACAGTTCCCTTGGCTACGAGCAGTACTTC. Amino acid sequence: CASRDSSLGYEQYF.